Presented here are 27 T cell receptor beta chains from one specimen sequenced in a study of T cells in Graves' hyperthyroidism and ophthalmopathy. The TCR beta CDR3 regions underwent amplification using RNA transcripts as the source. With the HTBI primer set, the TCR CDR3 went through a first round of RT-PCR. TCRdb reprocessed the multiplex PCR reads via MiXCR and lists one record per CDR3 protein. Of fewer than 600,000 distinct CDR3 sequences listed, around 14% are singletons. Sequenced sample: blood. The receptors here all came from a young woman with Graves' hyperthyroidism.

At least ten counts were recorded for this clonotype. The chain is built from TRBV2 and TRBJ2-3, with D possibly matching TRBD2 (7 bases). Germline CDR1 is SNHLY and CDR2 is FYNNEI. V gave up 8 bases and J gave up 7 bases, with 19 bases separating them. The CDR3 is 14 residues long. CDR3 nucleotide sequence: TGTGCCAGCCCAAACAGGGAGGGCTTCTATACGCAGTATTTT. As protein: CASPNREGFYTQYF.

With respect to this clonotype: At one boundary the junction diverges from the germline segment, which might be a read error. The CDR3 coding sequence is TGTGCCAGCAGCTTATCAGCAGGCACAGATACGCAGTATTTT. Protein: CASSLSAGTDTQYF. This chain links TRBV4-1 with TRBJ2-3; no clear D. The CDR3 spans 14 residues. The germline gives CDR1 MGHRA, CDR2 YSYEKL.

The table lists this clonotype with many counts. The chain uses TRBV28 and TRBJ1-6; 8 bases agree with TRBD1. The junction had 4 bases not matched to a gene; V was cut back by 6 bases and J by 6 bases. The CDR3 consists of 14 residues. The germline gives CDR1 MDHEN, CDR2 SYDVKM. CDR3 DNA sequence: TGTGCCAGCAGGCCGGGACAGGTTAATTCACCCCTCCACTTT. Its protein product is CASRPGQVNSPLHF.

The sample holds many counts of this clonotype. The J gene is TRBJ1-1, the V gene TRBV6-1; no firm D call. V was trimmed by 7 bases and J by 0 bases, leaving 9 bases between them. Germline V lookup: CDR1 MNHNS, CDR2 SASEGT. The length of the CDR3 is 13 residues. This chain's CDR3 is CASKPLMNTEAFF. For the CDR3, the DNA is TGTGCCAGCAAGCCACTGATGAACACTGAAGCTTTCTTT.

A note on this clonotype: One base away lies a much larger clone, so this may be a sequencing read error. The gene calls are TRBV20-1 and TRBJ2-7; tentative D call: TRBD2 (6 bases). This CDR3 comprises 14 residues. Trimming left V 3 bases short and J 4 bases short, with 16 bases between. CDR1 and CDR2 (germline): DFQATT, SNEGSKA (reference sequence). The CDR3 bases are TGCAGTGCTAGTAGACTAGGAAGTGATTACGAGCAGTACTTC. Its protein product is CSASRLGSDYEQYF.

The table lists this clonotype with many counts. The chain combines TRBV6-2 or TRBV6-3 with TRBJ2-7; the D is unclear. Trimming cost V 2 bases and J 9 bases, with 11 bases left between them. CDR3 size: 12 residues. Germline-derived CDR1 and CDR2 are MNHEY and SVGEGT. CDR3 in DNA: TGTGCCAGCAGTTACGACGACGTTAGGCAGTACTTC. This gives the protein CASSYDDVRQYF.

This clonotype was recorded at least ten times. The chain is built from TRBV3-1 and TRBJ2-6; TRBD2 might be the D (6 bases). Deletions cut 5 bases from V and 0 bases from J, with 8 bases between. CDR1 and CDR2 (germline): LGHDT, YNNKEL (reference sequence). This CDR3 is 15 amino acids long. CDR3 nucleotide sequence: TGTGCCAGCAGCTACGGGGGCTCTGGGGCCAACGTCCTGACTTTC. Translation gives CASSYGGSGANVLTF. Using reference TRBV3-1 and TRBJ2-6 for the parts outside the CDR3, the full variable domain is DTAVSQTPKYLVTQMGNDKSIKCEQNLGHDTMYWYKQDSKKFLKIMFSYNNKELIINETVPNRFSPKSPDKAHLNLHINSLELGDSAVYFCASSYGGSGANVLTFGAGSRLTVL.

This clonotype has just a few counts. V is TRBV10-2 and J is TRBJ2-1, with 7 positions matching TRBD2. Looked up from germline, CDR1 is WSHSY and CDR2 is SAAADI. The V segment lost 10 bases and the J segment 2 bases; nucleotides outside the gene matches: 8. There are 14 residues in the CDR3. CDR3 region: CATSKAGTYNEQFF. Here the CDR3 DNA reads TGCGCCACCAGCAAAGCGGGAACCTACAATGAGCAGTTCTTC.

This clonotype was seen many times. The V call is TRBV12-3 or TRBV12-4, the J call TRBJ1-6, with D perhaps TRBD1 (5 bases). The CDR3 length is 13 residues. Trimming cost V 10 bases and J 9 bases, with 16 bases left between them. In nucleotides, the CDR3 is TGTGCCACCGCGAGGGATAGGGGTTCACCCCTCCACTTT. Amino acids: CATARDRGSPLHF.

Remarks on this clonotype: A much bigger clone sits one base away, suggesting this may be a read error. The V call is TRBV20-1, the J call TRBJ2-7, with 8 bases that match TRBD1. J lost 2 bases, V lost 5 bases, and 8 bases had no gene match. The CDR3 loop spans 14 amino acids. Per the germline V gene, CDR1 is DFQATT and CDR2 is SNEGSKA (reference sequence). The CDR3 reads CSAERQGTTYEQYV. The CDR3 nucleotides read TGCAGTGCTGAGAGACAGGGGACAACCTACGAGCAGTACGTC.

The chain employs TRBV18 and TRBJ2-5; D possibly uses TRBD1 or TRBD2 (5 bases each). The CDR3 totals 15 residues. Germline values: CDR1 KGHSH, CDR2 LQKENI. Trimming took 1 base from V and 4 from J, leaving 13 bases between them. CDR3 DNA: TGTGCCAGCTCACCACTTACCGGGACGGCAGAGACCCAGTACTTC. This encodes CASSPLTGTAETQYF.

This clonotype was seen many times. This chain links TRBV30 with TRBJ1-1; D is unresolved. V was clipped by 1 base and J by 7 bases, with 13 bases between them. The CDR3 covers 13 residues. Germline V gene sequence: CDR1 GTSNPN, CDR2 SVGIG (reference sequence). The DNA for the CDR3 is TGTGCCTGGAGTGGACACGGGCAGAATGAAGCTTTCTTT. Protein sequence: CAWSGHGQNEAFF.

This clonotype occurred many times. The chain combines TRBV5-1 with TRBJ1-2; 8 bases fit TRBD1. Germline V gene lookup returns CDR1 SGHRS and CDR2 YFSETQ. This CDR3 spans 14 amino acids. With V trimmed by 0 bases and J by 4 bases, 2 bases remained unmatched. For the CDR3, the DNA is TGCGCCAGCAGCTTGGTCCAGGGGGCCTATGGCTACACCTTC. Translation: CASSLVQGAYGYTF.

This clonotype was counted ten times or more. This rearrangement joins TRBV12-5 to TRBJ2-1; D might be TRBD2 (5 bases). Trimming took off 3 bases at V and 3 bases at J, with 12 bases between the two ends. The CDR3 has 15 amino acids. From germline, CDR1 is LGHNT and CDR2 FRNRAP. The CDR3 bases are TGTGCTAGTGGTTTACTCCGGACTCGCTACAATGAGCAGTTCTTC. As protein: CASGLLRTRYNEQFF.

There are many counts of this clonotype. This chain connects TRBV7-3 to TRBJ2-1, with TRBD2 matching 8 bases. CDR3 length: 16 residues. The V and J ends lost 5 bases and 3 bases, in that order; junction bases with no gene match: 9. The germline V gene encodes CDR1 SGHTA and CDR2 FQGTGA. This chain's CDR3 is CASSDPSGSIYNEQFF. The CDR3 DNA reads TGTGCCAGCAGCGACCCCAGCGGGAGCATCTACAATGAGCAGTTCTTC.

Many counts were recorded for this clonotype. J is TRBJ2-5 and V is TRBV13; D gene unclear. Germline V lookup: CDR1 PRHDT, CDR2 FYEKMQ (reference sequence). Trimming removed 0 bases at V and 5 bases at J, with 10 bases between. The CDR3 extends over 14 amino acids. The CDR3 nucleotides are TGTGCCAGCAGCTTAGGGAGGTTCATGGAGACCCAGTACTTC. It codes for CASSLGRFMETQYF. The entire variable domain, with the rest obtained from reference TRBV13 and TRBJ2-5, is as follows: AAGVIQSPRHLIKEKRETATLKCYPIPRHDTVYWYQQGPGQDPQFLISFYEKMQSDKGSIPDRFSAQQFSDYHSELNMSSLELGDSALYFCASSLGRFMETQYFGPGTRLLVL.

The chain carries TRBV5-1 and TRBJ1-2; unclear D gene. CDR3 length equals 12 residues. Trimming left V 4 bases short and J 8 bases short, with 12 bases between. Germline V gene sequence: CDR1 SGHRS, CDR2 YFSETQ. The CDR3 here is CASSESGSGYTF. CDR3 in DNA: TGCGCCAGCAGCGAGAGCGGGTCCGGCTACACCTTC.

At least ten counts were recorded for this clonotype. This chain connects TRBV4-2 to TRBJ2-5, with TRBD1 matching 7 bases. CDR1 and CDR2 (germline): LGHNA, YNFKEQ. Trimming took 4 bases from V and 0 from J; bases not matched to a gene: 11. This CDR3 has 17 residues. The CDR3 DNA sequence: TGTGCCAGCAGCCCCGAGCCTCCGGGACAGCACCAAGAGACCCAGTACTTC. It yields the protein CASSPEPPGQHQETQYF.

This clonotype was seen repeatedly, ten times or more. The chain has TRBV20-1 and TRBJ2-1; 8 bases are shared with TRBD2. The CDR3 is 14 residues long. Germline assignment: CDR1 DFQATT and CDR2 SNEGSKA (reference sequence). With 7 bases clipped from V and 2 bases from J, the junction kept 7 bases outside the gene matches. The chain's CDR3 is CSVLSGSPYNEQFF. The CDR3 region has the DNA TGCAGTGTGCTAAGCGGGAGCCCCTACAATGAGCAGTTCTTC.

There are many counts of this clonotype. The chain combines TRBV27 with TRBJ1-2; D is ambiguous. Germline-derived CDR1 and CDR2 are MNHEY and SMNVEV (reference sequence). Trimming pared 6 bases from V and 2 bases from J, leaving 10 bases between. The CDR3 covers 13 residues. The CDR3 reads CASSVRENYGYTF. Written as DNA, the CDR3 is TGTGCCAGCAGCGTCCGGGAAAACTATGGCTACACCTTC.

Many counts were recorded for this clonotype. The rearrangement uses TRBV11-3 and TRBJ2-3; 14 bases line up with TRBD2. Germline V gives CDR1 SGHNT, CDR2 YENEEA. V was pared by 4 bases and J by 2 bases, with 5 bases of the junction left unmatched. The CDR3 runs 17 residues. CDR3 protein: CASSSGTSGGITDTQYF. As DNA, the CDR3 is TGTGCCAGCAGCTCGGGGACTAGCGGGGGCATCACAGATACGCAGTATTTT.

In its sample, this clonotype was seen many times. V gene TRBV2 combines with J gene TRBJ2-3; D is unclear. The germline V and J ends were trimmed by 9 bases and 4 bases, with 5 bases remaining between them. The CDR3 sequence is 10 residues long. CDR1 is SNHLY, CDR2 FYNNEI, per germline. CDR3: CASEADTQYF. CDR3 in DNA: TGTGCCAGTGAGGCAGATACGCAGTATTTT.

This clonotype occurred many times. The chain is built from TRBV2 and TRBJ2-1; no definite D call. V dropped 1 base and J dropped 7 bases, with 8 bases sitting between them. Germline V lookup: CDR1 SNHLY, CDR2 FYNNEI. The CDR3 totals 13 residues. CDR3: CASSEEGGNEQFF. Here the CDR3 DNA reads TGTGCCAGCAGTGAAGAGGGTGGGAATGAGCAGTTCTTC. The full variable domain, rest sourced from reference TRBV2 and TRBJ2-1, is EPEVTQTPSHQVTQMGQEVILRCVPISNHLYFYWYRQILGQKVEFLVSFYNNEISEKSEIFDDQFSVERPDGSNFTLKIRSTKLEDSAMYFCASSEEGGNEQFFGPGTRLTVL.

The gene calls are TRBV6-5 and TRBJ1-5; TRBD1 might be the D (6 bases). CDR3 length: 17 residues. CDR1 is MNHEY, CDR2 SVGAGI, per germline. The V end lost 0 bases, the J end lost 3 bases, and 15 bases lay between the germline ends. The CDR3 loop reads CASSYSYSGTSNQPQHF. In nucleotides, the CDR3 is TGTGCCAGCAGTTACTCTTACTCCGGGACATCCAATCAGCCCCAGCATTTT.

Many counts were recorded for this clonotype. The chain links TRBV13 to TRBJ2-1; 9 bases line up with TRBD2. Losses at the gene ends were 4 bases for V and 11 bases for J; bases not matched to a gene: 9. CDR1 and CDR2 (germline): PRHDT, FYEKMQ (reference sequence). The CDR3 spans 14 residues. The CDR3 loop is CASSYFGTSRQQFF. Here the CDR3 DNA reads TGTGCCAGCAGCTACTTCGGGACTAGCAGACAGCAGTTCTTC.

This clonotype was seen at least ten times. The chain recombines TRBV2 with TRBJ2-3, with D tentatively TRBD2 (6 bases). CDR1 and CDR2 from the germline V gene are SNHLY and FYNNEI. The CDR3 loop spans 17 amino acids. The ends were cut back, 0 bases at V and 0 bases at J, with 13 bases in the middle. The CDR3 nucleotides are TGTGCCAGCAGTGAAGCCGGAGGACTAACTAGCACAGATACGCAGTATTTT. Its protein product is CASSEAGGLTSTDTQYF.

The sample holds many counts of this clonotype. This chain joins TRBV6-5 and TRBJ1-2; no clear D. CDR1 and CDR2 from the germline V gene are MNHEY and SVGAGI. Trimming removed 2 bases from V and 5 bases from J, with 9 bases in between. This CDR3 comprises 13 residues. The CDR3 DNA reads TGTGCCAGCAGTTACAAACAAGATTATGGCTACACCTTC. Protein: CASSYKQDYGYTF.